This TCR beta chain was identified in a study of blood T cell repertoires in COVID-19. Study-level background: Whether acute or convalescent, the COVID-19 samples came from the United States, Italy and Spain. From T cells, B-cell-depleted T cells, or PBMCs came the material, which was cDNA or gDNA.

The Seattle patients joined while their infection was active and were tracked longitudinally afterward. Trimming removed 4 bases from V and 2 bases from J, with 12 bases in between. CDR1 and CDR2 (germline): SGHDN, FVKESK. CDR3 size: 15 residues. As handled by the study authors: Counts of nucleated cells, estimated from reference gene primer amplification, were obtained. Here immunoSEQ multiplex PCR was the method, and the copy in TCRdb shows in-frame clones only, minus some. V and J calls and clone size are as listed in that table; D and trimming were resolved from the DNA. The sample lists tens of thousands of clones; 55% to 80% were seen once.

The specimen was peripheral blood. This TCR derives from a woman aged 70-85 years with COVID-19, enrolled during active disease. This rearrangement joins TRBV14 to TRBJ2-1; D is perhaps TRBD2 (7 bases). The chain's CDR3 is CASSLQGGPYNEQFF. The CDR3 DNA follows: TGTGCCAGCAGCCTACAGGGAGGGCCCTACAATGAGCAGTTCTTC.